This TCR beta chain was retrieved from a study of cytomegalovirus exposure and HLA in healthy donors. General study points: It is likely that the observed cluster of highly shared sequence variants was a sequencing artifact. In a later analysis, most CMV-associated TCR beta chains appeared HLA-restricted. What a later analysis reportedly showed was that an Asian-associated ancestry cluster had fewer N-insertions than the approximately 720-donor mean.

At the time of sampling, donors were nominally healthy, though unrecorded immune exposures were likely. About this clone itself: Its antigen remains unknown.

The study ran its PCR with 60 Vbeta and 13 Jbeta primers. Sequencing used immunoSEQ multiplex PCR; TCRdb keeps in-frame clones, though not all of them. The table includes 150,000 to 200,000 clones, 75% to 90% detected once. Sequenced: PBMCs. The TCR originated in a male donor in good health and CMV-seropositive.

The CDR3 loop is CASSDDRGGQPQHF. The CDR3 DNA reads as TGCGCCAGCAGCGATGACAGGGGCGGCCAGCCCCAGCATTTT. The V call is TRBV4-3, the J call TRBJ1-5; 8 positions agree with TRBD1. From germline, CDR1 is LGHNA and CDR2 YSLEER. V lost 5 bases and J lost 7; bases outside the gene matches: 7. The length of the CDR3 is 14 residues.